Below, 5 T cell receptor beta chains from the same sample are listed, as sequenced in a study of cytomegalovirus exposure and HLA in healthy donors. PCR employed 60 Vbeta and 13 Jbeta primers. The method was immunoSEQ multiplex PCR; TCRdb's version includes in-frame clones alone and lacks a portion of them. The sample lists around 200,000 clones, 79% occurring once. The sequenced sample consisted of PBMCs. The origin of the receptors is a woman in her late teens or twenties in good health and CMV-seronegative.

The chain links TRBV9 to TRBJ1-4; 9 positions match TRBD1. CDR1 SGDLS and CDR2 YYNGEE come from the germline V gene. V lost 0 bases and J lost 7; bases outside the gene matches: 1. This CDR3 is built from 14 residues. The CDR3 DNA sequence: TGTGCCAGCAGCGTAGAGGACAGGGGTGAAAAACTGTTTTTT. This gives the protein CASSVEDRGEKLFF. The whole variable domain, remainder taken from reference TRBV9 and TRBJ1-4, is DSGVTQTPKHLITATGQRVTLRCSPRSGDLSVYWYQQSLDQGLQFLIQYYNGEERAKGNILERFSAQQFPDLHSELNLSSLELGDSALYFCASSVEDRGEKLFFGSGTQLSVL.

This chain links TRBV7-6 with TRBJ2-3, with 13 bases that match TRBD2. Germline lookup yields CDR1 SGHVS and CDR2 FNYEAQ. With V trimmed by 5 bases and J by 6 bases, 11 bases remained unmatched. The CDR3 covers 17 residues. The CDR3 DNA sequence: TGTGCCAGCAGCCCAGAAGACACTAGCGGGGGGGTGGATACGCAGTATTTT. Protein product: CASSPEDTSGGVDTQYF.

This chain links TRBV19 with TRBJ1-3, with D hard to call. Between the trimmed V and J ends, which lost 1 base and 2 bases, there was a span of 9 bases. This CDR3 has 15 amino acids. Germline CDR1 reads LNHDA; CDR2 reads SQIVND (reference sequence). The CDR3 protein is CASSIVVGPGNTIYF. As DNA, the CDR3 is TGTGCCAGTAGTATAGTCGTGGGCCCTGGAAACACCATATATTTT.

This chain connects TRBV6-1 to TRBJ2-3, with D unresolved. The V end was cut by 1 base, the J end by 0 bases, with 11 bases between. The CDR3 extends over 16 amino acids. The germline V gene has CDR1 MNHNS and CDR2 SASEGT. In nucleotides, the CDR3 is TGTGCCAGCAGTGAAGTGTTAGCAGTAAGCACAGATACGCAGTATTTT. This codes for CASSEVLAVSTDTQYF.

The genes are TRBV28 and TRBJ2-5; maybe TRBD1 (6 bases). V was clipped by 9 bases and J by 7 bases, with 27 bases between them. This CDR3 comprises 16 residues. Germline CDR1 is MDHEN and CDR2 is SYDVKM. The CDR3, as DNA: TGTGCCAGTTCACTTTATGGACAGATCTCCAAATCGACCCAGTACTTC. Protein sequence: CASSLYGQISKSTQYF. Variable domain in full (rest from reference TRBV28 and TRBJ2-5): DVKVTQSSRYLVKRTGEKVFLECVQDMDHENMFWYRQDPGLGLRLIYFSYDVKMKEKGDIPEGYSVSREKKERFSLILESASTNQTSMYLCASSLYGQISKSTQYFGPGTRLLVL.